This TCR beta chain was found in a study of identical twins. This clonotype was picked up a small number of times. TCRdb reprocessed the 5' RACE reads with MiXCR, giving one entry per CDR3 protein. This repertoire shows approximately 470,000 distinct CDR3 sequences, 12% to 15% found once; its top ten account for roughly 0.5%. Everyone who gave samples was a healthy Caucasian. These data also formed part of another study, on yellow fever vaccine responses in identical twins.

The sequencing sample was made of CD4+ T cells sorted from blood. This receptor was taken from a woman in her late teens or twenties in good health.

CDR3 in amino acids: CASSRAGGQSEQFF. The CDR3 nucleotides read TGTGCCAGCAGTCGAGCGGGGGGGCAGAGTGAGCAGTTCTTC. The gene calls are TRBV25-1 and TRBJ2-1, with TRBD2 matching over 10 bases. CDR3 length: 14 amino acids. V was pared by 5 bases and J by 9 bases, with 7 bases of the junction left unmatched. The germline V gene encodes CDR1 MGHDK and CDR2 SYGVNS. Drawing the rest from reference TRBV25-1 and TRBJ2-1, the complete variable domain is EADIYQTPRYLVIGTGKKITLECSQTMGHDKMYWYQQDPGMELHLIHYSYGVNSTEKGDLSSESTVSRIRTEHFPLTLESARPSHTSQYLCASSRAGGQSEQFFGPGTRLTVL.